This T cell receptor (beta chain) derives from a study of control samples from healthy donors and cancer patients. Notes on this clone: This specimen includes other DNA sequences encoding the same CDR3.

Clones were sequenced by immunoSEQ multiplex PCR, and TCRdb holds only the in-frame ones, with some missing. This table holds fewer than 95,000 clones, about 85% found once. Trimming left V 0 bases short and J 3 bases short, with 6 bases between. Germline V lookup: CDR1 SGDLS, CDR2 YYNGEE. The CDR3 is 13 residues long. The sequence was collected from a woman aged 40 to 50 in good health. Sample: blood. This chain joins TRBV9 and TRBJ1-1; a possible D gene is TRBD1 (5 bases). CDR3 sequence reads: CASSVGGDTEAFF. The DNA of the CDR3 is TGTGCCAGCAGCGTAGGGGGGGACACTGAAGCTTTCTTT.